The TCR beta chain under discussion was sequenced for a study of blood T cell repertoires in COVID-19. Sequencing used immunoSEQ multiplex PCR; TCRdb keeps in-frame clones, though not all of them. Among 210,000 or so clones listed, about three quarters were seen once. This clone was seen more than once but under ten times. Other DNA sequences in the sample encode the same CDR3. Germline-derived CDR1 and CDR2 are SGHRS and YFSETQ. The ends were cut back, 1 base at V and 3 bases at J, with 7 bases in the middle. CDR3 length: 14 residues. The chain couples TRBV5-1 to TRBJ2-2, with D maybe TRBD1 (6 bases). This TCR was recovered from a woman older than 75 with active or convalescent COVID-19. Sequencing used peripheral blood. The CDR3 nucleotides are TGCGCCAGCAGCTTGCGGACAGACACCGGGGAGCTGTTTTTT. It yields the protein CASSLRTDTGELFF.